These 4 T cell receptor beta chains were sequenced from one sample in a study of CD8 T cells in ankylosing spondylitis. Points from the study as a whole: Blood from ankylosing spondylitis patients appeared to carry a characteristic roughly eight-variant TCR beta motif.

TCRdb reprocessed the 5' RACE reads via MiXCR and lists one record per CDR3 protein. The table includes 700,000 to 850,000 distinct CDR3 sequences, 12% detected once. These receptors lack a known antigen. Sequencing was performed on blood, either unsorted or a sorted T cell fraction (not recorded which). The receptor source for this set is a male donor with ankylosing spondylitis.

This clonotype has only a few counts. The V gene is TRBV4-3, the J gene TRBJ2-7, with TRBD2 matching over 9 bases. CDR1 and CDR2 from the germline V gene are LGHNA and YSLEER. This CDR3 comprises 16 residues. With 0 bases clipped from V and 3 bases from J, the junction kept 6 bases outside the gene matches. This CDR3 is CASSQDRAGGDYEQYF. In DNA, the CDR3 is TGCGCCAGCAGCCAAGATCGGGCGGGAGGGGACTACGAGCAGTACTTC.

This clonotype was seen many times. The chain is built from TRBV20-1 and TRBJ2-4, with 10 bases lining up with TRBD2. The CDR3 has 16 amino acids. Germline V gives CDR1 DFQATT, CDR2 SNEGSKA (reference sequence). Trimming removed 0 bases from V and 11 bases from J; junction bases left unmatched: 13. The CDR3 DNA follows: TGCAGTGCTAGAGACCCAAAGCGGGGGGGCATTCAGGTTCAGTACTTC. This encodes CSARDPKRGGIQVQYF.

This clonotype was recorded many times. This sequence joins TRBV29-1 and TRBJ2-5; 10 bases are a match to TRBD2. The germline CDR1 and CDR2 sequences are SQVTM and ANQGSEA. The CDR3 consists of 17 residues. V shed 2 bases, J shed 2 bases, and the junction held 11 bases outside the gene matches. The CDR3 DNA reads as TGCAGCGTTGAAAAAGTATGGACTAGCGGTTCACAAGAGACCCAGTACTTC. Translated: CSVEKVWTSGSQETQYF. Full variable domain (outside the CDR3, taken from reference TRBV29-1 and TRBJ2-5): SAVISQKPSRDICQRGTSLTIQCQVDSQVTMMFWYRQQPGQSLTLIATANQGSEATYESGFVIDKFPISRPNLTFSTLTVSNMSPEDSSIYLCSVEKVWTSGSQETQYFGPGTRLLVL.

This chain joins TRBV9 and TRBJ1-5; D unclear. There are 14 residues in the CDR3. V lost 3 bases and J 2 bases, leaving 9 bases between the germline ends. Germline loops: CDR1 SGDLS, CDR2 YYNGEE. CDR3 sequence reads: CASSGNWGNQPQHF. The CDR3 DNA reads as TGTGCCAGCAGCGGGAACTGGGGCAATCAGCCCCAGCATTTT.